These 9 T cell receptor beta chains originate from one sample sequenced in a study of CD8+ T cells in alopecia areata. Extracted from the samples, RNA was reverse transcribed into cDNA to serve as the sequencing template. Method: immunoSEQ multiplex PCR; TCRdb's copy keeps in-frame clones and lacks some. The table includes about 4,200 clones, around 68% detected once. Sequences were obtained from skin. All receptors come from a human donor in good health.

This chain connects TRBV6-4 to TRBJ2-1; 8 positions agree with TRBD2. V trimming: 1 base; J trimming: 5 bases; junction bases outside the gene matches: 4. Germline CDR1 reads MRHNA; CDR2 reads SNTAGT. The CDR3 spans 15 residues. The CDR3 is CASSDWAGGDNEQFF. The CDR3 nucleotides are TGTGCCAGCAGTGACTGGGCGGGAGGTGACAATGAGCAGTTCTTC.

This clone was recorded only once. The gene calls are TRBV4-1 and TRBJ2-7; 7 nucleotides line up with TRBD2. The J segment lost 3 bases and the V segment lost 4 bases, leaving 6 bases of the junction unmatched. Germline CDR1 reads MGHRA; CDR2 reads YSYEKL. The CDR3 contains 14 residues. DNA for the CDR3: TGCGCCAGCAGCCGGGAGAGCGGGAACTACGAGCAGTACTTC. It specifies CASSRESGNYEQYF.

The chain recombines TRBV29-1 with TRBJ2-1; TRBD2 aligns across 7 bases. J was trimmed by 6 bases and V by 4 bases; bases with no gene match: 6. CDR1 and CDR2 (germline): SQVTM, ANQGSEA. The CDR3 consists of 13 residues. CDR3 amino acids: CSVGRLAGNEQFF. CDR3 sequence (DNA): TGCAGCGTTGGGCGACTAGCCGGCAATGAGCAGTTCTTC.

This sequence joins TRBV20-1 and TRBJ2-1, with 7 nucleotides matching TRBD2. This CDR3 contains 11 residues. Trimming took 5 bases from V and 9 from J; bases not matched to a gene: 4. The germline CDR1 and CDR2 sequences are DFQATT and SNEGSKA (reference sequence). The CDR3 region is CSAWGGGEQFF. For the CDR3, the DNA is TGCAGTGCTTGGGGGGGAGGTGAGCAGTTCTTC.

The rearrangement links TRBV6-6 to TRBJ1-3; D ambiguous. The CDR3 has 16 residues. The V and J ends lost 0 bases and 1 base respectively, with 10 bases between them. Germline values: CDR1 MNHNY, CDR2 SVGAGI (reference sequence). The DNA of the CDR3 is TGTGCCAGCAGTTACTCCACGCTAGGTTCTGGAAACACCATATATTTT. As protein: CASSYSTLGSGNTIYF.

The chain employs TRBV19 and TRBJ1-1; no definite D call. The CDR3 contains 11 residues. V was pared by 7 bases and J by 4 bases, with 7 bases between. Per the germline V gene, CDR1 is LNHDA and CDR2 is SQIVND (reference sequence). The CDR3 loop is CASTHSTEAFF. CDR3 in DNA: TGTGCCAGTACCCACAGCACTGAAGCTTTCTTT.

The chain employs TRBV27 and TRBJ2-7; D is unclear. The CDR3 consists of 15 residues. The V gene's germline CDR1 is MNHEY and CDR2 SMNVEV (reference sequence). Trimming removed 4 bases from V and 2 bases from J, with 15 bases in between. The chain's CDR3 is CASSSAPLGTYEQYF. The CDR3 nucleotides are TGTGCCAGCAGTTCAGCCCCTTTGGGGACCTACGAGCAGTACTTC.

The V call is TRBV10-2, the J call TRBJ1-1; D not certain. Trimming left V 11 bases short and J 1 base short, with 17 bases between. The CDR3 has 14 residues. Per germline, CDR1 WSHSY and CDR2 SAAADI. Here the CDR3 reads CAARSIRRNTEAFF. The CDR3 DNA sequence: TGCGCCGCCCGCTCAATCCGCAGGAACACTGAAGCTTTCTTT.

The table lists this clone with a few counts. This chain connects TRBV23-1 to TRBJ1-1; 9 bases agree with TRBD1. TRBV23-1 is placed among ORFs of uncertain function. There are 14 residues in the CDR3. Trimming at V came to 0 bases and at J to 7 bases, leaving 3 bases not matched to a gene. CDR3 in DNA: TGCGCCAGCAGTCAATCGACAGGGGGAAATGAAGCTTTCTTT. Its translation is CASSQSTGGNEAFF.